The 26 T cell receptor beta chains in this list originate from one sample, sequenced in a study of OX40 agonist ivuxolimab in advanced cancers. Sequenced by immunoSEQ multiplex PCR; TCRdb stores in-frame clones only, minus some. The table has more than 70,000 clones, 85% to 95% seen once; the top ten hold approximately 14%. Sequenced here: CD4+ or CD8+ T cells sorted from blood, sampled in a trial of the OX40 agonist ivuxolimab. These receptors all stem from an adult with an advanced solid tumor such as melanoma, head and neck, liver or kidney cancer.

This chain joins TRBV4-3 and TRBJ2-7; no reliable D call. From germline, CDR1 is LGHNA and CDR2 YSLEER. V was pared by 0 bases and J by 1 base, with 7 bases between. CDR3 length equals 14 residues. The CDR3 DNA reads as TGCGCCAGCAGCCAAGATGGTACTTCCTACGAGCAGTACTTC. Its protein product is CASSQDGTSYEQYF.

This chain connects TRBV7-2 to TRBJ2-7; 8 bases are a match to TRBD1. The V and J ends lost 5 bases and 2 bases, in that order; junction bases with no gene match: 8. This CDR3 comprises 15 residues. Germline CDR1 reads SGHTA; CDR2 reads FQGNSA. This CDR3 is CASSLRDRPPYEQYF. The CDR3 DNA reads as TGTGCCAGCAGCCTCCGGGACAGGCCGCCCTACGAGCAGTACTTC.

This rearrangement joins TRBV7-2 to TRBJ2-2; the match to TRBD2 covers 10 bases. V was clipped by 5 bases and J by 5 bases; unmatched bases: 5. The CDR3 is 15 amino acids. CDR1 is SGHTA, CDR2 FQGNSA, per germline. The CDR3 reads CASSLRLAGTGELFF. CDR3 bases: TGTGCCAGCAGCCTCCGACTAGCGGGTACCGGGGAGCTGTTTTTT. The variable domain in full, with the rest retrieved from reference TRBV7-2 and TRBJ2-2, is GAGVSQSPSNKVTEKGKDVELRCDPISGHTALYWYRQSLGQGLEFLIYFQGNSAPDKSGLPSDRFSAERTGGSVSTLTIQRTQQEDSAVYLCASSLRLAGTGELFFGEGSRLTVL.

The chain combines TRBV4-2 with TRBJ2-5; 9 bases map to TRBD2. CDR1 is LGHNA, CDR2 YNFKEQ, per germline. CDR3 length: 13 amino acids. Germline trimming cut 11 bases from V and 4 bases from J; bases unmatched to any gene: 8. For the CDR3, the DNA is TGTGCCCCCGGGACTAGCAGATCAGAGACCCAGTACTTC. It codes for CAPGTSRSETQYF.

J is TRBJ2-7 and V is TRBV7-2, with 9 bases aligning to TRBD2. The CDR3 spans 14 residues. With V trimmed by 0 bases and J by 6 bases, 3 bases remained unmatched. CDR1 is SGHTA, CDR2 FQGNSA, per germline. CDR3 nucleotides: TGTGCCAGCAGCTTAGCCCTAGCGGGGACCGAGCAGTACTTC. Its protein is CASSLALAGTEQYF.

The chain carries TRBV29-1 and TRBJ2-1; TRBD1 aligns across 7 bases. Germline CDR1 is SQVTM and CDR2 is ANQGSEA. The trim removed 5 bases at V and 4 bases at J, leaving 14 bases unmatched. The CDR3 sequence is 16 residues long. This CDR3 reads CSVHGAPGTDYNEQFF. CDR3 in DNA: TGCAGCGTTCACGGGGCTCCCGGGACAGATTACAATGAGCAGTTCTTC.

This rearrangement joins TRBV7-8 to TRBJ1-1; perhaps TRBD1 as D (5 bases). Germline V gives CDR1 SGHVS, CDR2 FQNEAQ. CDR3 length equals 15 residues. V lost 1 base and J 0 bases, leaving 9 bases between the germline ends. The CDR3 spells CASSLGRGVNTEAFF. CDR3 sequence (DNA): TGTGCCAGCAGCTTAGGACGAGGGGTGAACACTGAAGCTTTCTTT.

This clone was detected only once. The chain has TRBV27 and TRBJ2-7; D might be TRBD2 (6 bases). The V end was cut by 5 bases, the J end by 5 bases, with 16 bases between. Germline V gene data show CDR1 as MNHEY and CDR2 as SMNVEV (reference sequence). This CDR3 region has 14 residues. CDR3 residues: CASSPSIGGNEQYF. In nucleotides, the CDR3 is TGTGCCAGCAGTCCGAGTATCGGGGGTAACGAGCAGTACTTC.

The rearrangement links TRBV4-1 to TRBJ1-4, with D possibly being TRBD1 (5 bases). Germline CDR1 reads MGHRA; CDR2 reads YSYEKL. Trimming took 3 bases from V and 2 from J, leaving 13 bases between them. The CDR3 runs 16 residues. Here the CDR3 DNA reads TGCGCCAGCAGCCAGGGGGAGGGACGGACTAATGAAAAACTGTTTTTT. It translates to CASSQGEGRTNEKLFF.

The chain recombines TRBV2 with TRBJ2-7; D unresolved. V was cut by 7 bases and J by 1 base, with 8 bases left in between. The CDR3 contains 12 residues. Germline V gene data show CDR1 as SNHLY and CDR2 as FYNNEI. The CDR3 sequence is CASKQPSYEQYF. The CDR3 DNA reads as TGTGCCAGCAAACAGCCTTCCTACGAGCAGTACTTC.

The rearrangement uses TRBV7-9 and TRBJ1-2, with D possibly TRBD1 on 5 matching bases. Between the trimmed V and J ends, which lost 4 bases and 1 base, there was a span of 22 bases. CDR3 length: 18 residues. Germline assignment: CDR1 SEHNR and CDR2 FQNEAQ (reference sequence). CDR3 DNA: TGTGCCAGCAGCTACTGGGGGACCCCAATCAACCTTAACTATGGCTACACCTTC. Translated: CASSYWGTPINLNYGYTF.

In nucleotides, the CDR3 is TGCGCCAGCAGCTTGGCCGAGAGAAATGATGAGCAGTTCTTC. It yields the protein CASSLAERNDEQFF. The chain has TRBV5-1 and TRBJ2-1; D unclear. CDR1 is SGHRS, CDR2 YFSETQ, per germline. The CDR3 loop spans 14 amino acids. V was shortened by 0 bases and J by 8 bases, with 12 bases between the two germline ends.

V is TRBV4-1 and J is TRBJ1-5; a possible D gene is TRBD1 (5 bases). V lost 0 bases and J 3 bases, leaving 15 bases between the germline ends. The CDR3 extends over 17 amino acids. The germline gives CDR1 MGHRA, CDR2 YSYEKL. CDR3 bases: TGCGCCAGCAGCCAAGACCAGAAGGGGCCCAACAATCAGCCCCAGCATTTT. This gives the protein CASSQDQKGPNNQPQHF.

DNA for the CDR3: TGTGCCAGCAGCCCCCTCTTTAGCGCTACTGAAGCTTTCTTT. Its translation: CASSPLFSATEAFF. V is TRBV7-9 and J is TRBJ1-1; no reliable D call. The germline gives CDR1 SEHNR, CDR2 FQNEAQ (reference sequence). V was clipped by 5 bases and J by 5 bases, with 15 bases between them. The CDR3 covers 14 residues.

The chain has TRBV4-3 and TRBJ2-2; possible D gene TRBD2, 6 bases. Trimming removed 0 bases at V and 4 bases at J, with 12 bases between. CDR1 is LGHNA, CDR2 YSLEER, per germline. This CDR3 has 16 amino acids. In nucleotides, the CDR3 is TGCGCCAGCAGCCAAGAGACGGGAGCTCCCACCGGGGAGCTGTTTTTT. Its translation: CASSQETGAPTGELFF.

The chain joins TRBV6-6 to TRBJ2-5, with TRBD2 as a possible D gene (6 bases). The germline V gene has CDR1 MNHNY and CDR2 SVGAGI (reference sequence). Trimming pared 2 bases from V and 5 bases from J, leaving 12 bases between. The CDR3 covers 14 residues. The CDR3 loop is CASSYRGAGETQYF. Written as DNA, the CDR3 is TGTGCCAGCAGTTACAGAGGGGCGGGGGAGACCCAGTACTTC.

This clone turned up a few times. V and J are TRBV19 and TRBJ1-1, with TRBD1 as a possible D gene (5 bases). This CDR3 spans 17 amino acids. V gave up 0 bases and J gave up 0 bases, with 14 bases separating them. Germline lookup yields CDR1 LNHDA and CDR2 SQIVND (reference sequence). DNA of the CDR3: TGTGCCAGTAGTATAGATCTCAGTAGGGGCATGAACACTGAAGCTTTCTTT. Residues: CASSIDLSRGMNTEAFF.

This chain connects TRBV5-8 to TRBJ2-2; weak D call: TRBD1 (6 bases). Between the trimmed V and J ends, which lost 4 bases and 0 bases, there was a span of 13 bases. Germline loops: CDR1 SGHTS, CDR2 YDEGEE. This CDR3 comprises 16 residues. The chain's CDR3 is CASSPGQGSNTGELFF. CDR3 nucleotide sequence: TGTGCCAGCAGCCCTGGGCAGGGGTCGAACACCGGGGAGCTGTTTTTT.

The chain couples TRBV11-2 to TRBJ1-5; tentatively, D is TRBD1 (6 bases). Trimming stripped 4 bases from V and 6 bases from J, with 10 bases between. The CDR3 runs 13 residues. The germline CDR1 and CDR2 sequences are SGHAT and FQNNGV. The chain's CDR3 is CASSSTGSQPQHF. DNA for the CDR3: TGTGCCAGCAGCTCCACAGGGTCTCAGCCCCAGCATTTT.

The chain recombines TRBV19 with TRBJ2-3; D call uncertain. Germline V gene sequence: CDR1 LNHDA, CDR2 SQIVND (reference sequence). The ends were cut back, 3 bases at V and 2 bases at J, with 12 bases in the middle. The CDR3 loop spans 15 amino acids. This CDR3 reads CASSIEAGITDTQYF. The CDR3 nucleotides read TGTGCCAGTAGTATCGAGGCAGGAATCACAGATACGCAGTATTTT.

The chain joins TRBV15 to TRBJ1-1; possible D gene TRBD1, 6 bases. Deletions cut 0 bases from V and 7 bases from J, with 15 bases between. The CDR3 has 15 residues. Per the germline V gene, CDR1 is LNHNV and CDR2 is YYDKDF (reference sequence). The CDR3 spells CATSRDRGAVSEAFF. CDR3 DNA sequence: TGTGCCACCAGCAGAGATAGGGGGGCGGTAAGTGAAGCTTTCTTT.

The CDR3 DNA is TGTGCCAGCAGCCATTGGACAGGGGAGATCCTCGAGCAGTACTTC. Translation: CASSHWTGEILEQYF. The J gene is TRBJ2-7, the V gene TRBV6-6, with 9 bases aligning to TRBD1. This CDR3 contains 15 residues. Trimming cost V 6 bases and J 6 bases; bases outside gene matches: 12. Per the germline V gene, CDR1 is MNHNY and CDR2 is SVGAGI (reference sequence).

This clone was seen a single time. This rearrangement joins TRBV5-5 to TRBJ1-1; D is uncertain. Germline CDR1 is SGHKS and CDR2 is YYEKEE (reference sequence). V was pared by 1 base and J by 0 bases, with 1 base between. This CDR3 spans 12 amino acids. The CDR3 loop is CASSLLNTEAFF. The CDR3, as DNA: TGTGCCAGCAGCTTGTTGAACACTGAAGCTTTCTTT.

The chain combines TRBV13 with TRBJ1-5; D might be TRBD1 (5 bases). This CDR3 spans 15 amino acids. Trimming removed 0 bases from V and 6 bases from J, with 12 bases in between. Germline lookup yields CDR1 PRHDT and CDR2 FYEKMQ (reference sequence). The CDR3 region has the DNA TGTGCCAGCAGCTTAGGTGGGGGGGAGCTTCAGCCCCAGCATTTT. This codes for CASSLGGGELQPQHF. The variable domain in full, completed from reference TRBV13 and TRBJ1-5, reads AAGVIQSPRHLIKEKRETATLKCYPIPRHDTVYWYQQGPGQDPQFLISFYEKMQSDKGSIPDRFSAQQFSDYHSELNMSSLELGDSALYFCASSLGGGELQPQHFGDGTRLSIL.

The chain links TRBV28 to TRBJ2-7; TRBD1 agrees at 11 bases. V trimming: 6 bases; J trimming: 5 bases; junction bases outside the gene matches: 12. The CDR3 sequence is 16 residues long. CDR1 is MDHEN, CDR2 SYDVKM, per germline. CDR3 bases: TGTGCCAGCAGAGAAAGAGTTTGGACAGGGGGCCACGAGCAGTACTTC. This gives the protein CASRERVWTGGHEQYF.

The chain is built from TRBV5-1 and TRBJ2-7; D not resolved. In germline, CDR1 is SGHRS, CDR2 YFSETQ. CDR3 size: 16 residues. Trimming stripped 0 bases from V and 2 bases from J, with 15 bases between. The CDR3 loop is CASSLAGRGYPYEQYF. CDR3 nucleotides: TGCGCCAGCAGCTTGGCCGGTCGAGGATATCCCTACGAGCAGTACTTC.